The rows below give T cell receptor beta chains drawn from one sample of a study of low-dose radiotherapy and immunotherapy resistance in tumors. TCRdb processed the reads anew with MiXCR; each CDR3 protein has one entry. The table includes about 39,000 distinct CDR3 sequences, about a fifth detected once. This specimen consisted of PBMCs, obtained after low-dose radiotherapy plus immunotherapy. These receptors were obtained from a female donor with ovarian cancer. The CDR3 runs from the conserved cysteine through the conserved F or W. The D gene is left open where the match is weak. Size is omitted from some rows. Given values are once, few, many or a class for expanded clones.

>TRBJ2-5|16|many|TRBD2|TRBV5-1
CASSTGLAGGQETQYF
TGCGCCAGCAGCACGGGACTAGCGGGGGGTCAAGAGACCCAGTACTTC
>TRBJ2-7|14|many|-|TRBV5-1
CASSAGRGMGEQYF
TGCGCCAGCAGCGCGGGGCGCGGGATGGGGGAGCAGTACTTC
>TRBJ1-5|13|few|-|TRBV28
CASNEGGNQPQHF
TGTGCCAGCAACGAGGGGGGCAATCAGCCCCAGCATTTT
>TRBJ2-1|14|many|TRBD2|TRBV2
CASTSGRIYNEQFF
TGTGCCAGTACTAGCGGGAGGATCTACAATGAGCAGTTCTTC
>TRBJ2-3|14|many|TRBD1|TRBV5-1
CASSPGTGADTQYF
TGCGCCAGCAGCCCTGGGACAGGGGCGGATACGCAGTATTTT
>TRBJ2-7|15|-|TRBD1|TRBV18
CASSPPTGQIYEQYF
TGTGCCAGCTCACCCCCGACGGGACAGATCTACGAGCAGTACTTC
>TRBJ2-7|15|many|TRBD1|TRBV5-1
CASTPTGQASYEQYF
TGCGCCAGCACCCCGACAGGGCAAGCATCCTACGAGCAGTACTTC
>TRBJ2-7|15|many|TRBD2|TRBV6-6
CASTLGGGRTSEQYF
TGTGCCAGCACCCTCGGGGGGGGGCGAACTAGCGAGCAGTACTTC
>TRBJ2-7|14|many|TRBD1|TRBV3-1
CASSAGQGFYEQYF
TGTGCCAGCAGCGCCGGACAGGGGTTCTACGAGCAGTACTTC
>TRBJ2-1|15|many|TRBD2|TRBV19
CASSRTSGSYNEQFF
TGTGCCAGTAGCCGGACTAGCGGTTCCTACAATGAGCAGTTCTTC
>TRBJ2-1|16|-|TRBD2|TRBV20-1
CSALLGGRAGNNEQFF
TGCAGTGCCCTCCTAGGCGGGAGGGCCGGGAACAATGAGCAGTTCTTC
>TRBJ1-2|13|-|-|TRBV28
CASSLDGGYGYTF
TGTGCCAGCAGTTTGGACGGGGGCTATGGCTACACCTTC
>TRBJ1-1|15|few|TRBD1|TRBV9
CASSRNYRGTTEAFF
TGTGCCAGCAGCCGTAACTACAGGGGAACCACTGAAGCTTTCTTT
>TRBJ1-4|11|many|-|TRBV12-3/TRBV12-4
CASSLGPKLFF
TGTGCCAGCAGTTTAGGGCCAAAACTGTTTTTT
>TRBJ1-1|15|few|-|TRBV19
CASSPLGQSNTEAFF
TGTGCCAGTAGTCCCTTAGGACAGTCGAACACTGAAGCTTTCTTT
>TRBJ2-7|13|many|-|TRBV5-5
CASSLNTRYEQYF
TGTGCCAGCAGCTTGAACACGAGATACGAGCAGTACTTC
>TRBJ2-5|16|many|TRBD1|TRBV11-2
CASSSPGQGLGETQYF
TGTGCCAGCAGCTCGCCGGGACAGGGGTTAGGGGAGACCCAGTACTTC
>TRBJ1-1|13|many|TRBD1|TRBV29-1
CSVGTGGRTEAFF
TGCAGCGTTGGGACAGGGGGGAGGACTGAAGCTTTCTTT
>TRBJ2-5|13|medium-sized|-|TRBV2
CAGRDIYQETQYF
TGTGCCGGCCGGGACATTTATCAAGAGACCCAGTACTTC
>TRBJ2-7|14|-|TRBD1|TRBV5-6
CASSLVDRSDEQYF
TGTGCCAGCAGCTTGGTGGACAGGTCCGACGAGCAGTACTTC
>TRBJ2-1|15|many|TRBD2|TRBV28
CASSSRGLDFNEQFF
TGTGCCAGCAGCTCCCGCGGACTAGACTTCAATGAGCAGTTCTTC
>TRBJ2-3|16|-|TRBD2|TRBV5-1
CASSWGLARPTDTQYF
TGCGCCAGCAGTTGGGGACTAGCGAGACCCACAGATACGCAGTATTTT
>TRBJ2-2|13|-|-|TRBV19
CASRVQYTGELFF
TGTGCCAGTAGGGTCCAGTACACCGGGGAGCTGTTTTTT
>TRBJ2-2|14|-|TRBD2|TRBV20-1
CSARTSDNTGELFF
TGCAGTGCCCGGACTAGCGATAACACCGGGGAGCTGTTTTTT
>TRBJ1-2|15|few|-|TRBV12-3/TRBV12-4
CASSTNAYLSLGYTF
TGTGCCAGCAGTACGAATGCTTACCTATCCCTTGGCTACACCTTC
>TRBJ2-1|18|many|TRBD1|TRBV10-3
CAISDLTGTPRKYNEQFF
TGTGCCATCAGTGACTTGACAGGGACCCCGAGGAAATACAATGAGCAGTTCTTC
>TRBJ2-7|15|-|TRBD1|TRBV5-5
CASSFSDRARDEQYF
TGTGCCAGCAGCTTTTCCGACAGGGCACGGGACGAGCAGTACTTC